A selection of T cell receptor beta chains follows, all from one sample in a study of Graves' ophthalmopathy and Graves' hyperthyroidism. TCRdb recomputed calls from the multiplex PCR reads with MiXCR, one row per CDR3 protein. Here the sample spans approximately 500,000 distinct CDR3 sequences, about an eighth being singletons. The specimen sequenced was blood. The receptors originated from a woman aged 25 to 39 with Graves' ophthalmopathy. The CDR3 runs from the conserved cysteine through the conserved F or W. D genes are given only for firm matches. Only some rows state a clone size, as once, few, many or a class for expanded clones.

TRBV30,16,TRBD1,many,TRBJ1-2,TGTGCCTGGAGTGGCGGAGGACAGGGAGTGAACTATGGCTACACCTTC,CAWSGGGQGVNYGYTF
TRBV24-1,12,-,many,TRBJ1-2,TGTGCCACCGCGGGGGACGGAGATGGCTACACCTTC,CATAGDGDGYTF
TRBV6-1,18,TRBD1,many,TRBJ1-5,TGTGCCAGCAGTGAGGCATTTGCCGGGACAGGAACAAGGGGGCCCCAGCATTTT,CASSEAFAGTGTRGPQHF
TRBV6-5,15,-,many,TRBJ1-2,TGTGCCAGCAGTTACTCGAGTACCGCCGGCTATGGCTACACCTTC,CASSYSSTAGYGYTF
TRBV19,15,-,many,TRBJ1-2,TGTGCCAGTAGTGGGCTTTCGGGACTAAACTATGGCTACACCTTC,CASSGLSGLNYGYTF
TRBV2,15,-,many,TRBJ1-5,TGTGCCAGCAGCGACCAGGATGGGGTGGGCCAGCCCCAGCATTTT,CASSDQDGVGQPQHF
TRBV12-3/TRBV12-4,12,-,few,TRBJ2-5,TGTGCCAGCATTTCCTGGGACAAGACCCAGTACTTC,CASISWDKTQYF
TRBV28,15,-,many,TRBJ2-7,TGTGCCAGCAGTTTTGGGAAGGACAGTCACTACGAGCAGTACTTC,CASSFGKDSHYEQYF
TRBV7-9,15,-,many,TRBJ1-1,TGTGCCAGCAGCTTGGTAAGGGTAGGGAACACTGAAGCTTTCTTT,CASSLVRVGNTEAFF
TRBV6-1,15,TRBD2,many,TRBJ2-7,TGTGCCAGCAGCCATAGCGGGACCAACTCCTACGAGCAGTACTTC,CASSHSGTNSYEQYF
TRBV7-9,13,TRBD1,many,TRBJ2-7,TGTGCCACTATTTCGGGACAGGGCTACGAGCAGTACTTC,CATISGQGYEQYF
TRBV12-3/TRBV12-4,11,-,many,TRBJ1-3,TGTGCCAGTGCCCCGGGAGGATGGGTATATTTT,CASAPGGWVYF
TRBV18,14,-,few,TRBJ2-7,TGTGCCAGCTCACCATCCCACACAGGGAACGAGCAGTACTTC,CASSPSHTGNEQYF
TRBV6-1,14,-,many,TRBJ2-7,TGTGCCAGCAGTGAGACCCTGTCTGTCTACGAGCAGTACTTC,CASSETLSVYEQYF
TRBV12-3/TRBV12-4,14,-,-,TRBJ1-1,TGTGCCAGCAGTCCAGACAAGGCGAACACTGATGCTTTCTTT,CASSPDKANTDAFF
TRBV20-1,16,-,many,TRBJ2-5,TGCAGTGCAAACCCGAGGACGGGGGACTTCCAAGAGACCCAGTACTTC,CSANPRTGDFQETQYF
TRBV6-4,17,TRBD2,many,TRBJ2-7,TGTGCCAGCTTGGGGACTAGCGGGAGTAACGGGCCGCGCGAGCAGTACTTC,CASLGTSGSNGPREQYF
TRBV24-1,17,-,many,TRBJ1-5,TGTGCCACCAGTATCCGGGTGGGGGATAAAGACACTCAGCCCCAGCATTTT,CATSIRVGDKDTQPQHF
TRBV2,13,-,few,TRBJ2-5,TGTGCCAGCGGTGACAGCCCGTTCGAGACCCAGTACTTC,CASGDSPFETQYF
TRBV5-1,14,TRBD2,-,TRBJ2-5,TGCGCCAGCAGCTTGACTAGCGGGGAAGAGACCCAGTACTTC,CASSLTSGEETQYF
TRBV6-1,15,TRBD2,many,TRBJ2-5,TGTGCCAGCACCGAGGCTAGCGGGAGCCGGGAGACCCAGTACTTC,CASTEASGSRETQYF
TRBV6-2/TRBV6-3,13,TRBD2,many,TRBJ2-7,TGTGCCAGCAGTCGGGACTATGCCTACGAGCAGTACTTC,CASSRDYAYEQYF
TRBV24-1,17,TRBD1,-,TRBJ2-2,TGTGCCACCAGTGATACCCGGGACAGGGATATTACCGGGGAGCTGTTTTTT,CATSDTRDRDITGELFF
TRBV28,14,-,many,TRBJ1-1,TGTGCCAGCAGAATAGGGGTGAGGAGGACTGAAGCTTTCTTT,CASRIGVRRTEAFF
TRBV3-1,15,-,-,TRBJ1-5,TGTGCCAGCAGCCCCGGGGGACTAATCAATCAGCCCCAGCATTTT,CASSPGGLINQPQHF
TRBV27,14,-,many,TRBJ2-7,TGTGCCAGCAGAATAAGACAGGGAGGGTACGAGCAGTACTTC,CASRIRQGGYEQYF
TRBV20-1,15,-,many,TRBJ2-1,TGCAGTGCCCCAGAGGCGGGAAGCTCCTACAATGAGCAGTTCTTC,CSAPEAGSSYNEQFF
TRBV29-1,13,-,many,TRBJ1-2,TGCAGCGTTGAGGAAGCAGCGAAATATGGCTACACCTTC,CSVEEAAKYGYTF
TRBV2,15,-,many,TRBJ2-7,TGTGCCAGCAGTGGACGGGACTGGAGCTCCTACGAGCAGTACTTC,CASSGRDWSSYEQYF
TRBV20-1,11,-,many,TRBJ2-5,TGCAGTGCTACAGGGTTAGAGACCCAGTACTTC,CSATGLETQYF
TRBV19,13,-,-,TRBJ1-2,TGTGCCAGTAGTATAGTCCGGTTCTATGGCTACACCTTC,CASSIVRFYGYTF
TRBV29-1,12,-,many,TRBJ2-2,TGCAGCGTTGATTTAGAATACGGGGAGCTGTTTTTT,CSVDLEYGELFF
TRBV12-3/TRBV12-4,10,-,many,TRBJ1-2,TGTGCCAGCACTAGGGGAGGCTACACCTTC,CASTRGGYTF
TRBV28,15,-,many,TRBJ2-7,TGTGCCAGCAGTTTAGGTGGGTCCTCCACCTACGAGCAGTACTTC,CASSLGGSSTYEQYF
TRBV20-1,14,TRBD1,-,TRBJ2-7,TGCAGTGCTAGGGCGCTGGACAGGGGATACGAGCAGTACTTC,CSARALDRGYEQYF
TRBV20-1,13,-,-,TRBJ2-5,TGCAGTGCTAGAGTAGACGGGAAAGAGACCCAGTACTTC,CSARVDGKETQYF
TRBV28,12,-,many,TRBJ1-2,TGTGCCAGCAGTTTATCTGGGTTTGGCTACACCTTC,CASSLSGFGYTF
TRBV19,15,-,-,TRBJ2-2,TGTGCCAGTACTAATGATAGGGGTTACACCGGGGAGCTGTTTTTT,CASTNDRGYTGELFF
TRBV6-1,16,TRBD1,-,TRBJ2-4,TGTGCCAGCGAAACTGCCGGGACAGGGGGCAAAAACATTCAGTACTTC,CASETAGTGGKNIQYF
TRBV28,15,TRBD1,few,TRBJ2-3,TGTGCCAGCAGTCCCCGGACAGGGGGAACAGATACGCAGTATTTT,CASSPRTGGTDTQYF
TRBV5-1,17,TRBD1,many,TRBJ1-6,TGCGCCAGCAGCCTTGGCCCTGGGACAGAGTTTAATTCACCCCTCCACTTT,CASSLGPGTEFNSPLHF
TRBV4-1,14,TRBD2,-,TRBJ2-1,TGCGCCAGCAGCGTCTCGGGAGGTTCGGATGAGCAGTTCTTC,CASSVSGGSDEQFF
TRBV2,15,TRBD1,many,TRBJ1-1,TGTGCCAGCAGATATGGGACAGGGGGGAACACTGAAGCTTTCTTT,CASRYGTGGNTEAFF
TRBV28,14,TRBD1,many,TRBJ1-5,TGTGCCAGCCTAGCGACAGGGGGGAATCAGCCCCAGCACTTT,CASLATGGNQPQHF
TRBV12-3/TRBV12-4,12,-,many,TRBJ1-1,TGTGCCAGCAGACCGTCTCGAGGTGAAGCTTTCTTT,CASRPSRGEAFF